Shown below are 20 T cell receptor beta chains from a single sample sequenced in a study of CD8+CD57+ T cells in acquired aplastic anemia. TCR beta VDJ and CDR3 were profiled, and genomic DNA was the template. TCRdb used MiXCR to reprocess the reads, holding one entry per CDR3 protein. The repertoire holds about 220,000 distinct CDR3 sequences, with approximately 35% as singletons. Material for sequencing was sorted CD4+, CD8+, or CD8+CD57+ T cells (not recorded which) from PBMCs. Receptors were obtained from a human donor in good health, serving as a control.

This clonotype was seen repeatedly, ten times or more. The CDR3 region is CASSFGDIVYGYTF. For the CDR3, the DNA is TGCGCCAGCAGCTTCGGCGACATCGTCTATGGCTACACCTTC. The rearrangement uses TRBV5-1 and TRBJ1-2, with unresolved D. The V gene's germline CDR1 is SGHRS and CDR2 YFSETQ. Trimming pared 2 bases from V and 4 bases from J, leaving 12 bases between. The CDR3 contains 14 residues.

Comment on this clonotype: The junction differs from germline at one of its ends, possibly a read error. The V call is TRBV2, the J call TRBJ2-1; 13 nucleotides match TRBD2. The CDR3 is made up of 13 amino acids. Germline CDR1 reads SNHLY; CDR2 reads FYNNEI. The CDR3 reads CATSDTSGRAGFF. In DNA form, the CDR3 reads TGTGCCACCAGTGACACTAGCGGGAGGGCCGGGTTCTTC. Based on the CDR3 plus reference TRBV2 and TRBJ2-1, the full variable domain is EPEVTQTPSHQVTQMGQEVILRCVPISNHLYFYWYRQILGQKVEFLVSFYNNEISEKSEIFDDQFSVERPDGSNFTLKIRSTKLEDSAMYFCATSDTSGRAGFFGPGTRLTVL.

There are many counts of this clonotype. The chain recombines TRBV24-1 with TRBJ2-1, with D possibly matching TRBD2 (5 bases). The CDR3 consists of 12 residues. Trimming stripped 9 bases from V and 7 bases from J, with 12 bases between. Germline lookup yields CDR1 KGHDR and CDR2 SFDVKD. The DNA for the CDR3 is TGTGCCACCGGAGGCCAGGTAAATGAGCAGTTCTTC. Residues: CATGGQVNEQFF.

For this clonotype: One end of the junction is discordant with germline, which a read error may explain. The chain is built from TRBV11-1 and TRBJ2-2, with D perhaps being TRBD1 or TRBD2 (5 bases each). Germline loops: CDR1 SGHAT, CDR2 FQDESV (reference sequence). There are 17 residues in the CDR3. The CDR3 sequence is CASSLALRGPNTGELLF. The CDR3 nucleotides are TGTGCCAGCAGCTTAGCGCTAAGGGGCCCGAACACCGGGGAGCTGCTTTTT. The full variable domain, with the rest looked up from reference TRBV11-1 and TRBJ2-2, is EAEVAQSPRYKITEKSQAVAFWCDPISGHATLYWYRQILGQGPELLVQFQDESVVDDSQLPKDRFSAERLKGVDSTLKIQPAELGDSAMYLCASSLALRGPNTGELLFGEGSRLTVL.

The table lists this clonotype with a few counts. The germline gene is not matched at one end of the junction; a read error may be the cause. This rearrangement joins TRBV6-4 to TRBJ1-2, with D maybe TRBD1 (5 bases). CDR3 length equals 13 residues. Germline V CDR1 and CDR2: MRHNA, SNTAGT. The chain's CDR3 is CASTDRANYGYTF. The CDR3 coding sequence is TGTGCCAGCACTGACAGAGCTAACTATGGCTACACCTTC.

The V gene is TRBV6-1, the J gene TRBJ1-5; 8 positions agree with TRBD1. The CDR3 consists of 12 residues. J was trimmed by 7 bases and V by 9 bases; bases with no gene match: 5. Germline assignment: CDR1 MNHNS and CDR2 SASEGT. The CDR3 DNA reads as TGTGCCAGGGACAGGGATCTCCAGCCCCAGCATTTT. This gives the protein CARDRDLQPQHF.

Details on this clonotype: With a much larger clone just one base away, this may be a read error. The CDR3 reads CASRQVTSGKGNEQYF. The CDR3 bases are TGTGCCAGCCGCCAAGTTACTAGCGGGAAGGGCAACGAGCAGTACTTC. The V call is TRBV4-2, the J call TRBJ2-7, with 10 bases fitting TRBD2. Germline CDR1 and CDR2: LGHNA and YNFKEQ. This CDR3 region has 16 residues.

This clonotype was found a few times. The chain couples TRBV7-1 to TRBJ2-6; no clear D gene. TRBV7-1 is annotated as an ORF whose role is uncertain. Trimming took 3 bases from V and 0 from J, leaving 18 bases between them. This CDR3 is built from 19 residues. The CDR3 DNA is TGTGCCAGCAGCTCCAGGCGTTCGTGGGATAGCTCTGGGGCCAACGTCCTGACTTTC. It is translated as CASSSRRSWDSSGANVLTF.

A word on this clonotype: Here the CDR3 omits its conserved ending phenylalanine or tryptophan, so a read error is the likely source. The CDR3 DNA sequence: TGTAGCGTTCGACGGGGACTGGGTGGCTACACCTCC. This encodes CSVRRGLGGYTS. The chain couples TRBV29-1 to TRBJ1-2; weak D call: TRBD1 (5 bases). The CDR3 totals 12 residues. The V gene's germline CDR1 is SQVTM and CDR2 ANQGSEA.

To note about this clonotype: A clone one base away is much larger, so this may be a read error. This chain links TRBV11-1 with TRBJ2-7, with D possibly being TRBD2 (6 bases). V lost 1 base, J lost 0 bases, and 19 bases lay in between. The CDR3 is made up of 18 amino acids. Germline lookup yields CDR1 SGHAT and CDR2 FQDESV (reference sequence). Written as DNA, the CDR3 is TGTGCCAGCAGCTTAGTATCCCACGGACTAACCAACTCCTACGAGCAGTACTTC. Protein: CASSLVSHGLTNSYEQYF.

This clonotype was counted between two and nine times. The chain couples TRBV12-3 or TRBV12-4 to TRBJ2-5, with TRBD1 matching 8 bases. With 10 bases clipped from V and 3 bases from J, the junction kept 4 bases outside the gene matches. The CDR3 spans 12 residues. CDR3 protein: CATGQGEETQYF. Written as DNA, the CDR3 is TGTGCCACCGGACAGGGTGAAGAGACCCAGTACTTC.

In this sample, this clonotype turned up a few times. The rearrangement uses TRBV29-1 and TRBJ2-6; D is unresolved. The CDR3 totals 13 residues. The germline gives CDR1 SQVTM, CDR2 ANQGSEA. V was shortened by 0 bases and J by 4 bases, with 4 bases between the two germline ends. Here the CDR3 reads CSVEDTGANVLTF. CDR3 DNA sequence: TGCAGCGTTGAAGATACCGGGGCCAACGTCCTGACTTTC.

This clonotype has a count of ten or more. The J gene is TRBJ2-5, the V gene TRBV2; D is undetermined. The CDR3 is made up of 14 amino acids. Trimming cost V 3 bases and J 5 bases, with 13 bases left between them. In germline, CDR1 is SNHLY, CDR2 FYNNEI. This chain's CDR3 is CASSEIGMQETQYF. CDR3 DNA: TGTGCCAGCAGTGAGATTGGGATGCAGGAGACCCAGTACTTC.

The rearrangement links TRBV6-5 to TRBJ2-7; no firm D call. The CDR3 is made up of 13 amino acids. Germline V lookup: CDR1 MNHEY, CDR2 SVGAGI. The V end lost 6 bases, the J end lost 0 bases, and 9 bases lay between the germline ends. The CDR3 nucleotides read TGTGCCAGCAGGACGGTCAACTCCTACGAGCAGTACTTC. Protein: CASRTVNSYEQYF.

The chain recombines TRBV12-3 or TRBV12-4 with TRBJ1-1, with D hard to call. Deletions cut 1 base from V and 5 bases from J, with 5 bases between. The CDR3 extends over 12 amino acids. CDR3 residues: CASSLGRTEAFF. The CDR3 nucleotides read TGTGCCAGCAGTTTAGGACGGACTGAAGCTTTCTTT.

In regard to this clonotype: At one boundary the junction diverges from the germline segment, which might be a read error. The chain combines TRBV7-2 with TRBJ1-1, with 7 bases identical to TRBD1. The CDR3 contains 13 residues. CDR1 and CDR2 from the germline V gene are SGHTA and FQGNSA. This CDR3 is CASSSTGNIEAFF. In nucleotides, the CDR3 is TGTGCCAGCAGCTCGACAGGGAACATTGAAGCTTTCTTT. The whole variable domain, remainder taken from reference TRBV7-2 and TRBJ1-1, is GAGVSQSPSNKVTEKGKDVELRCDPISGHTALYWYRQSLGQGLEFLIYFQGNSAPDKSGLPSDRFSAERTGGSVSTLTIQRTQQEDSAVYLCASSSTGNIEAFFGQGTRLTVV.

In its sample, this clonotype was seen many times. The chain recombines TRBV19 with TRBJ1-2; TRBD1 agrees at 7 bases. The length of the CDR3 is 16 residues. Germline loops: CDR1 LNHDA, CDR2 SQIVND (reference sequence). V was pared by 4 bases and J by 5 bases, with 13 bases of the junction left unmatched. CDR3 residues: CASSSGTGTAQYGYTF. The CDR3 nucleotides are TGTGCCAGTAGTAGCGGTACCGGGACAGCACAATATGGCTACACCTTC.

This clonotype was seen a few times. The chain couples TRBV2 to TRBJ2-5; 11 bases map to TRBD1. Germline CDR1 SNHLY, CDR2 FYNNEI. The CDR3 length is 16 residues. J gave up 1 base and V 4 bases, and 5 bases lay outside the gene matches. The CDR3 bases are TGTGCCAGCAGTGGGACAGGGGGCGGCTCCCAAGAGACCCAGTACTTC. As protein: CASSGTGGGSQETQYF.

This clonotype was detected a few times. The chain couples TRBV15 to TRBJ1-5; D is uncertain. The V end lost 0 bases, the J end lost 7 bases, and 13 bases lay between the germline ends. The germline CDR1 and CDR2 sequences are LNHNV and YYDKDF (reference sequence). The length of the CDR3 is 15 residues. The CDR3 DNA sequence: TGTGCCACCAGCAGAGAAGGGCAGGCCCAACAGCCCCAGCATTTT. This gives the protein CATSREGQAQQPQHF.

This clonotype was seen ten or more times. The chain carries TRBV20-1 and TRBJ2-7, with TRBD2 matching 11 bases. Trimming removed 5 bases from V and 1 base from J; junction bases left unmatched: 7. CDR1 is DFQATT and CDR2 is SNEGSKA in the germline V gene (reference sequence). CDR3 length: 15 amino acids. The CDR3 DNA reads TGCAGTGCTTCGAATCTAGCGGGGGGTTCCTACGAGCAGTACTTC. Encoded protein: CSASNLAGGSYEQYF.